Below are 32 T cell receptor beta chains sequenced from a single sample in a study of cytomegalovirus exposure and HLA in healthy donors. 60 Vbeta and 13 Jbeta primers were used in PCR. Sequencing was performed with immunoSEQ multiplex PCR; in TCRdb, only in-frame clones are kept and a portion is missing. The table shows 99,000 or so clones, with about 70% occurring only once. The sequenced sample consisted of PBMCs. Receptor source: a man aged 30 to 39 in good health and CMV-seronegative.

The genes are TRBV11-3 and TRBJ1-1; D is unclear. CDR3 length: 13 amino acids. CDR1 SGHNT and CDR2 YENEEA come from the germline V gene. The ends were cut back, 3 bases at V and 2 bases at J, with 7 bases in the middle. This chain's CDR3 is CASSFTKNTEAFF. The CDR3 DNA is TGTGCCAGCAGCTTTACTAAAAACACTGAAGCTTTCTTT.

The genes are TRBV28 and TRBJ2-3; no clear D gene. Trimming took 2 bases from V and 5 from J, leaving 11 bases between them. CDR3 length: 14 residues. Germline V gene data show CDR1 as MDHEN and CDR2 as SYDVKM. CDR3 amino acids: CASSLADPGDTQYF. Here the CDR3 DNA reads TGTGCCAGCAGTTTAGCCGACCCAGGAGATACGCAGTATTTT.

This clone was seen a handful of times. V is TRBV6-4 and J is TRBJ1-1; TRBD1 aligns across 9 bases. The V segment lost 6 bases and the J segment 0 bases; nucleotides outside the gene matches: 11. Germline CDR1 is MRHNA and CDR2 is SNTAGT. This CDR3 is built from 17 residues. In DNA, the CDR3 is TGTGCCAGCAGCTTCCGGGACAGGGTTAGGATGAACACTGAAGCTTTCTTT. As protein: CASSFRDRVRMNTEAFF.

CDR3 residues: CASRGRNNEQFF. Here the CDR3 DNA reads TGTGCCAGCAGGGGCAGGAACAATGAGCAGTTCTTC. The rearrangement links TRBV2 to TRBJ2-1; no reliable D call. This CDR3 has 12 residues. V was cut by 6 bases and J by 5 bases, with 8 bases left in between. CDR1 is SNHLY and CDR2 is FYNNEI in the germline V gene.

This clone was recorded a few times. At the DNA level, this CDR3 is encoded by other sequences in the same sample as well. The chain couples TRBV19 to TRBJ2-2, with 8 nucleotides matching TRBD1. The length of the CDR3 is 14 residues. Germline V CDR1 and CDR2: LNHDA, SQIVND (reference sequence). The V segment lost 6 bases and the J segment 1 base; nucleotides outside the gene matches: 1. CDR3 loop: CASSGQGNTGELFF. The DNA of the CDR3 is TGTGCCAGTAGCGGACAGGGGAACACCGGGGAGCTGTTTTTT.

The chain recombines TRBV2 with TRBJ2-7; 9 bases fit TRBD2. The CDR3 contains 14 residues. The J segment lost 3 bases and the V segment lost 6 bases, leaving 6 bases of the junction unmatched. Germline V CDR1 and CDR2: SNHLY, FYNNEI. CDR3 sequence: CASRPGLASYEQYF. The CDR3 region has the DNA TGTGCCAGCAGACCGGGACTAGCTAGCTACGAGCAGTACTTC. Drawing the rest from reference TRBV2 and TRBJ2-7, the complete variable domain is EPEVTQTPSHQVTQMGQEVILRCVPISNHLYFYWYRQILGQKVEFLVSFYNNEISEKSEIFDDQFSVERPDGSNFTLKIRSTKLEDSAMYFCASRPGLASYEQYFGPGTRLTVT.

The rearrangement links TRBV7-2 to TRBJ1-6; D is unclear. CDR3 length: 16 residues. V lost 1 base and J 9 bases, leaving 16 bases between the germline ends. Germline CDR1 SGHTA, CDR2 FQGNSA. CDR3 in DNA: TGTGCCAGCAGCTTAGTCGGAACGAACCTAGGTTCACCCCTCCACTTT. As protein: CASSLVGTNLGSPLHF.

This rearrangement joins TRBV5-5 to TRBJ1-2; D may be TRBD1 (6 bases). This CDR3 spans 13 amino acids. Trimming pared 5 bases from V and 5 bases from J, leaving 13 bases between. CDR1 is SGHKS and CDR2 is YYEKEE in the germline V gene (reference sequence). The CDR3 bases are TGTGCCAGCAGTGTCGACAGGCGTTATGGCTACACCTTC. It translates to CASSVDRRYGYTF.

The table lists this clone with a few counts. The J gene is TRBJ1-1, the V gene TRBV19; D may be TRBD1 (5 bases). V gave up 0 bases and J gave up 10 bases, with 9 bases separating them. The CDR3 runs 12 residues. Germline values: CDR1 LNHDA, CDR2 SQIVND (reference sequence). This chain's CDR3 is CASSIERTRAFF. CDR3 bases: TGTGCCAGTAGTATAGAGAGGACACGAGCTTTCTTT.

The genes are TRBV29-1 and TRBJ1-2, with 10 bases identical to TRBD1. Germline CDR1 is SQVTM and CDR2 is ANQGSEA. J lost 5 bases, V lost 7 bases, and 16 bases had no gene match. This CDR3 comprises 16 residues. CDR3 amino acids: CSALPGTGVGVYGYTF. The CDR3 region has the DNA TGCAGCGCCCTTCCCGGGACAGGGGTAGGGGTATATGGCTACACCTTC. The complete variable domain, with remaining parts taken from reference TRBV29-1 and TRBJ1-2, reads SAVISQKPSRDICQRGTSLTIQCQVDSQVTMMFWYRQQPGQSLTLIATANQGSEATYESGFVIDKFPISRPNLTFSTLTVSNMSPEDSSIYLCSALPGTGVGVYGYTFGSGTRLTVV.

V and J are TRBV7-2 and TRBJ2-5; D is unclear. This CDR3 is 11 amino acids long. Between the trimmed V and J ends, which lost 3 bases and 5 bases, there was a span of 4 bases. Germline V CDR1 and CDR2: SGHTA, FQGNSA. The CDR3, as DNA: TGTGCCAGCAGCTTGAGTGAGACCCAGTACTTC. Protein sequence: CASSLSETQYF.

This chain uses TRBV9 with TRBJ2-3; D not resolved. CDR3 length: 16 residues. The germline gives CDR1 SGDLS, CDR2 YYNGEE. The ends were cut back, 4 bases at V and 5 bases at J, with 20 bases in the middle. In DNA form, the CDR3 reads TGTGCCAGCAGCCACGAACCTAATATGCATGTAGATACGCAGTATTTT. It encodes CASSHEPNMHVDTQYF.

The genes are TRBV5-1 and TRBJ2-2; possibly TRBD1 for D (5 bases). The germline CDR1 and CDR2 sequences are SGHRS and YFSETQ. The CDR3 consists of 16 residues. V lost 0 bases and J lost 4, with 13 bases in between. Here the CDR3 reads CASSLGQTLGTGELFF. CDR3 DNA: TGCGCCAGCAGCTTGGGACAGACCCTGGGCACCGGGGAGCTGTTTTTT. Drawing the rest from reference TRBV5-1 and TRBJ2-2, the complete variable domain is KAGVTQTPRYLIKTRGQQVTLSCSPISGHRSVSWYQQTPGQGLQFLFEYFSETQRNKGNFPGRFSGRQFSNSRSEMNVSTLELGDSALYLCASSLGQTLGTGELFFGEGSRLTVL.

This chain links TRBV11-3 with TRBJ1-1; D ambiguous. The CDR3 loop spans 13 amino acids. Trimming left V 4 bases short and J 5 bases short, with 11 bases between. Per germline, CDR1 SGHNT and CDR2 YENEEA. This CDR3 is CASSSRERTEAFF. For the CDR3, the DNA is TGTGCCAGCAGCTCCCGGGAGAGGACTGAAGCTTTCTTT.

This clone was found a few times. The chain has TRBV19 and TRBJ1-5; D is unresolved. The V gene lost 7 bases and the J gene lost 0 bases, with 13 bases spanning the gap. The CDR3 covers 15 residues. Germline V lookup: CDR1 LNHDA, CDR2 SQIVND (reference sequence). CDR3 DNA: TGTGCCAGTACCCCGTCGGGTAATAGCAATCAGCCCCAGCATTTT. This encodes CASTPSGNSNQPQHF.

The chain has TRBV11-2 and TRBJ2-5; TRBD1 might be the D (7 bases). The J call is in doubt because the DNA end fits TRBJ2-7 better. Per germline, CDR1 SGHAT and CDR2 FQNNGV. The CDR3 sequence is 15 residues long. The CDR3 nucleotides read TGTGCCAGCAGCCTTAGGGGGGCAGGGGGTTACGAGCAGTACTTC. Translated, it gives CASSLRGAGGYEQYF.

There are a few counts of this clone. J is TRBJ1-1 and V is TRBV7-2, with 7 bases matching TRBD1. The CDR3 length is 17 residues. Per the germline V gene, CDR1 is SGHTA and CDR2 is FQGNSA. V lost 2 bases and J lost 1; bases outside the gene matches: 10. The CDR3 DNA follows: TGTGCCAGCAGCTTATTAGACACGAGGACAGGGAACACTGAAGCTTTCTTT. It encodes CASSLLDTRTGNTEAFF. Based on the CDR3 plus reference TRBV7-2 and TRBJ1-1, the full variable domain is GAGVSQSPSNKVTEKGKDVELRCDPISGHTALYWYRQSLGQGLEFLIYFQGNSAPDKSGLPSDRFSAERTGGSVSTLTIQRTQQEDSAVYLCASSLLDTRTGNTEAFFGQGTRLTVV.

This clone was counted only a few times. This chain uses TRBV5-1 with TRBJ2-5, with 11 nucleotides matching TRBD1. Germline assignment: CDR1 SGHRS and CDR2 YFSETQ. The CDR3 runs 15 residues. V shed 3 bases, J shed 5 bases, and the junction held 6 bases outside the gene matches. The CDR3 here is CASSSLGTGGETQYF. The CDR3 DNA follows: TGCGCCAGCAGCTCCCTCGGGACAGGGGGTGAGACCCAGTACTTC.

This clone has only a few counts. J is TRBJ2-7 and V is TRBV6-5; TRBD1 might be the D (6 bases). Trimming stripped 2 bases from V and 5 bases from J, with 10 bases between. The CDR3 sequence is 13 residues long. Germline V CDR1 and CDR2: MNHEY, SVGAGI. The CDR3 is CASSYSRGDEQYF. The CDR3 bases are TGTGCCAGCAGTTACAGCAGGGGCGACGAGCAGTACTTC.

This chain joins TRBV18 and TRBJ2-5; D uncertain. Trimming shortened V by 4 bases and J by 1 base, and 4 bases separated the two germline ends. The V gene's germline CDR1 is KGHSH and CDR2 LQKENI. The CDR3 covers 12 residues. The CDR3 loop is CASSRGQETQYF. In nucleotides, the CDR3 is TGTGCCAGCTCACGCGGCCAAGAGACCCAGTACTTC.

The chain is built from TRBV5-1 and TRBJ2-5; 10 nucleotides align to TRBD1. V lost 4 bases to trimming and J lost 11 bases; unmatched junction nucleotides: 11. Germline V gives CDR1 SGHRS, CDR2 YFSETQ. This CDR3 is built from 14 residues. CDR3 sequence (DNA): TGCGCCAGCAGCCCCGGGACAGGGGCGGGTGAGCAGTACTTC. Protein product: CASSPGTGAGEQYF.

Points on this clone: This same CDR3 is encoded by further DNA sequences in the sample. The genes are TRBV7-9 and TRBJ1-3; no reliable D call. The CDR3 covers 13 residues. V gave up 5 bases and J gave up 0 bases, with 5 bases separating them. Germline CDR1 reads SEHNR; CDR2 reads FQNEAQ (reference sequence). CDR3 nucleotides: TGTGCCAGCAGCCCGTCCTCTGGAAACACCATATATTTT. This sequence encodes CASSPSSGNTIYF.

CDR3 region: CASSVTGTGISGQPQHF. CDR3 nucleotide sequence: TGTGCCAGCAGTGTCACCGGGACAGGGATTTCGGGGCAGCCCCAGCATTTT. The V gene is TRBV28, the J gene TRBJ1-5, with TRBD1 matching 9 bases. V lost 5 bases and J lost 7; bases outside the gene matches: 15. Germline V gene lookup returns CDR1 MDHEN and CDR2 SYDVKM. CDR3 size: 17 residues.

V usage is TRBV10-2 and J usage is TRBJ1-4; D not certain. The V gene lost 5 bases and the J gene lost 7 bases, with 14 bases spanning the gap. The germline gives CDR1 WSHSY, CDR2 SAAADI. The CDR3 totals 14 residues. The CDR3 is CASSRGRTSEKLFF. The CDR3 nucleotides read TGCGCCAGCAGTAGAGGGCGTACGTCTGAAAAACTGTTTTTT.

This clone appeared a few times. The chain is built from TRBV18 and TRBJ2-3; TRBD2 agrees at 11 bases. The CDR3 is 15 residues long. V lost 5 bases and J lost 1; bases outside the gene matches: 2. The V gene's germline CDR1 is KGHSH and CDR2 LQKENI. The CDR3 nucleotides read TGTGCCAGCTCAAGGGGACTAGCGGGCACAGATACGCAGTATTTT. Encoded protein: CASSRGLAGTDTQYF.

This rearrangement joins TRBV11-3 to TRBJ2-6; possibly TRBD1 for D (6 bases). V dropped 2 bases and J dropped 4 bases, with 12 bases sitting between them. From germline, CDR1 is SGHNT and CDR2 YENEEA. The CDR3 extends over 16 amino acids. CDR3 DNA: TGTGCCAGCAGCTTATCCAGGGGAGCCGGGGCCAACGTCCTGACTTTC. It translates to CASSLSRGAGANVLTF.

Only a few counts were recorded for this clone. The V gene is TRBV19, the J gene TRBJ2-1, with 9 bases identical to TRBD1. The germline gives CDR1 LNHDA, CDR2 SQIVND (reference sequence). There are 14 residues in the CDR3. V shed 5 bases, J shed 5 bases, and the junction held 4 bases outside the gene matches. CDR3 in DNA: TGTGCCAGTAGTGGACAGGGGATTGACAATGAGCAGTTCTTC. Amino acids: CASSGQGIDNEQFF.

Only a few counts were recorded for this clone. The chain combines TRBV4-1 with TRBJ2-1; tentatively, D is TRBD2 (6 bases). Germline V gives CDR1 MGHRA, CDR2 YSYEKL. The V end was cut by 0 bases, the J end by 7 bases, with 25 bases between. The CDR3 runs to 19 residues. CDR3 loop: CASSQDHLAAGTLWNEQFF. For the CDR3, the DNA is TGCGCCAGCAGCCAAGATCATCTTGCGGCGGGAACCTTGTGGAATGAGCAGTTCTTC.

The chain's CDR3 is CATRQGSHYGYTF. The CDR3 region has the DNA TGTGCCACCCGACAGGGCTCCCACTATGGCTACACCTTC. The chain joins TRBV19 to TRBJ1-2; 7 bases agree with TRBD1. This CDR3 is 13 amino acids long. V was clipped by 10 bases and J by 3 bases; unmatched bases: 8. CDR1 and CDR2 (germline): LNHDA, SQIVND (reference sequence).

This clone was detected only once. This sequence joins TRBV4-3 and TRBJ2-1; D may be TRBD2 (6 bases). Germline CDR1 and CDR2: LGHNA and YSLEER. The CDR3 loop spans 16 amino acids. V dropped 2 bases and J dropped 4 bases, with 15 bases sitting between them. The DNA for the CDR3 is TGCGCCAGCAGCCAAAAAGGTTCCGGGAGATACAATGAGCAGTTCTTC. Translating it yields CASSQKGSGRYNEQFF.

CDR3 sequence (DNA): TGTGCCAGCAGTGACGGGATTTCCTCTGGAAACACCATATATTTT. Amino acids: CASSDGISSGNTIYF. V is TRBV25-1 and J is TRBJ1-3; D not resolved. There are 15 residues in the CDR3. The germline V gene has CDR1 MGHDK and CDR2 SYGVNS. Deletions cut 3 bases from V and 0 bases from J, with 9 bases between.

The sample holds a few counts of this clone. The chain combines TRBV25-1 with TRBJ1-5; no reliable D call. This CDR3 has 14 amino acids. V lost 4 bases and J lost 9, with 16 bases in between. CDR1 is MGHDK and CDR2 is SYGVNS in the germline V gene. This chain's CDR3 is CASSGSGSAGPQHF. CDR3 DNA: TGTGCCAGCAGTGGCTCAGGATCGGCCGGGCCCCAGCATTTT. The whole variable domain, remainder taken from reference TRBV25-1 and TRBJ1-5, is EADIYQTPRYLVIGTGKKITLECSQTMGHDKMYWYQQDPGMELHLIHYSYGVNSTEKGDLSSESTVSRIRTEHFPLTLESARPSHTSQYLCASSGSGSAGPQHFGDGTRLSIL.